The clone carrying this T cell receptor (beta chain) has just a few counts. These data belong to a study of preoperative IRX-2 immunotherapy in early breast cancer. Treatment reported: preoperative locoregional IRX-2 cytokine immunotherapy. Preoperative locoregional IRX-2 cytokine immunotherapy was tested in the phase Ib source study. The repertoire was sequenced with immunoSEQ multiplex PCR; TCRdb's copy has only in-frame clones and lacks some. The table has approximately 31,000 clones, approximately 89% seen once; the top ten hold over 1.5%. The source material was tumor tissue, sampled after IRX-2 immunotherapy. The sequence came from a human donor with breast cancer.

The CDR3 here is CVTGGRNNQPQHF. DNA of the CDR3: TGTGTGACAGGGGGACGAAACAATCAGCCCCAGCATTTT. This chain uses TRBV28 with TRBJ1-5, with 9 bases identical to TRBD1. The CDR3 contains 13 residues. Germline V gene sequence: CDR1 MDHEN, CDR2 SYDVKM.